This T cell receptor beta chain was obtained from a study of cytomegalovirus exposure and HLA in healthy donors. Study-level findings and limits: For most subjects, TCR beta sequences were reported to predict HLA-A and HLA-B alleles with accuracy. Later analysis indicated greater clonal expansion among HLA-associated TCR beta chains than among equally common other chains. Association of a missense DCLRE1C variant with TCR beta V- and J-gene trimming was reported in a later analysis.

PCR was performed using 60 Vbeta and 13 Jbeta primers. Sequencing used immunoSEQ multiplex PCR; TCRdb keeps in-frame clones, though not all of them. The sample lists some 100,000 clones, 65% to 80% occurring once. For this clone: Its antigen is not known.

Material for sequencing was PBMCs. The source is a man between 50 and 59 years old in good health and CMV-seronegative.

The CDR3 region has the DNA TGTGCCAGCAGCAAAGGGGACACGGTTCTGACTGAAGCTTTCTTT. Residues: CASSKGDTVLTEAFF. V and J are TRBV7-9 and TRBJ1-1; tentatively, D is TRBD1 (6 bases). CDR1 and CDR2 from the germline V gene are SEHNR and FQNEAQ (reference sequence). The ends were cut back, 5 bases at V and 5 bases at J, with 18 bases in the middle. The CDR3 is 15 amino acids.